A single sample gave rise to the 23 T cell receptor beta chains below, sequenced in a study of tumor-infiltrating lymphocytes in primary liver carcinoma. A primer in the constant region served to generate TCR beta cDNA from around 500 ng of total RNA. Each TCR beta library was derived from three nested multiplex PCR rounds that employed slightly modified ARM-PCR. TRBV1-TRBV30 forward primers and a C-beta reverse primer were used in the first two PCR rounds, which each ran for approximately 10 cycles. TCRdb redid the calling of the multiplex PCR reads with MiXCR, one entry per CDR3 protein. This sample carries under 45,000 distinct CDR3 sequences, roughly four fifths of them seen once, and the ten largest clones take around 17%. The source material, about 20-30 mg of unsorted bulk tissue, was used to co-extract RNA and DNA. Sequencing was done on a sample of liver tumor tissue from sampling region 4. Subset here: tumor region T4, right-lateral pole. Receptors originate from a man aged 40-50 years with primary liver carcinoma and hepatitis B virus infection.

This clonotype is a singleton in its sample. The gene calls are TRBV5-1 and TRBJ2-7, with D unclear. The germline CDR1 and CDR2 sequences are SGHRS and YFSETQ. The CDR3 spans 15 residues. Trimming cost V 9 bases and J 0 bases, with 19 bases left between them. The chain's CDR3 is CANNLGRMSSYEQYF. Here the CDR3 DNA reads TGCGCCAACAACTTGGGTCGGATGAGCTCCTACGAGCAGTACTTC.

About this clonotype: The conserved closing phenylalanine or tryptophan is absent in this CDR3, likely reflecting a read error. Because the CDR3's place on the DNA is in doubt, the DNA is left out and the CDR3 is given as listed by TCRdb. This chain joins TRBV11-3 and TRBJ1-1. CDR1 SGHNT and CDR2 YENEEA come from the germline V gene. 12 amino acids form the CDR3, both terminal residues included. The CDR3 is CASSLDHTEAFY.

V is TRBV11-2 and J is TRBJ2-7; D gene ambiguous. CDR3 size: 13 residues. Trimming left V 5 bases short and J 9 bases short, with 17 bases between. Germline loops: CDR1 SGHAT, CDR2 FQNNGV. The CDR3 region is CASSGSRLNGQYF. The CDR3 DNA sequence: TGTGCCAGCAGCGGAAGCAGGTTGAACGGGCAGTACTTC. The variable domain in full, completed from reference TRBV11-2 and TRBJ2-7, reads EAGVAQSPRYKIIEKRQSVAFWCNPISGHATLYWYQQILGQGPKLLIQFQNNGVVDDSQLPKDRFSAERLKGVDSTLKIQPAKLEDSAVYLCASSGSRLNGQYFGPGTRLTVT.

The V call is TRBV28, the J call TRBJ2-1; the match to TRBD2 covers 9 bases. CDR3 length: 15 residues. Unmatched junction bases numbered 12, after V lost 7 bases and J lost 8 bases. Germline V gene sequence: CDR1 MDHEN, CDR2 SYDVKM. The CDR3 spells CASNSWTSADDEQFF. The CDR3, as DNA: TGTGCCAGCAACTCCTGGACTAGCGCCGACGATGAGCAGTTCTTC.

Notes on this clonotype: One end of the junction is discordant with germline, which a read error may explain. This chain joins TRBV28 and TRBJ2-7, with unresolved D. Germline lookup yields CDR1 MDHEN and CDR2 SYDVKM. The CDR3 extends over 15 amino acids. The CDR3 here is CASSSPLMGNDDQYF. DNA for the CDR3: TGTGCCAGCAGCTCGCCCCTTATGGGCAACGACGATCAGTACTTC.

On this clonotype itself: Since no conserved phenylalanine or tryptophan closes the CDR3, a read error is the likely cause. This chain joins TRBV28 and TRBJ2-5, with a tentative D call TRBD1 (5 bases). This CDR3 region has 16 residues. The V end was cut by 6 bases, the J end by 2 bases, with 19 bases between. Germline values: CDR1 MDHEN, CDR2 SYDVKM. In DNA, the CDR3 is TGTGCCAGCAGAGTTGAAGGACAAGGGCTTCAAGAGACCCAGTACCTC. Its translation: CASRVEGQGLQETQYL.

In the case of this clonotype: Because the CDR3 is missing its conserved closing phenylalanine or tryptophan, this is likely a read error. The chain employs TRBV29-1 and TRBJ1-4; 10 nucleotides line up with TRBD1. The CDR3 covers 13 residues. Per germline, CDR1 SQVTM and CDR2 ANQGSEA. CDR3 protein: CNVWDRGDEKLFV. In nucleotides, the CDR3 is TGCAACGTATGGGACAGGGGAGATGAAAAACTGTTTGTT.

Only one count was recorded for this clonotype. One end of the junction does not line up with germline, which may come from a read error. J is TRBJ1-4 and V is TRBV28; D unclear. This CDR3 has 15 residues. CDR1 is MDHEN and CDR2 is SYDVKM in the germline V gene. CDR3 bases: TGTGCCAGCAGTTTCACCTGGGCTCTGAATGAAAAAGTGTTTTTT. The encoded protein is CASSFTWALNEKVFF. Complete variable domain (other parts from reference TRBV28 and TRBJ1-4): DVKVTQSSRYLVKRTGEKVFLECVQDMDHENMFWYRQDPGLGLRLIYFSYDVKMKEKGDIPEGYSVSREKKERFSLILESASTNQTSMYLCASSFTWALNEKVFFGSGTQLSVL.

Turning to this clonotype: The CDR3 ends on some other residue instead of the conserved phenylalanine or tryptophan, so this is likely a read error. The chain employs TRBV4-3 and TRBJ2-1, with D maybe TRBD2 (7 bases). The germline CDR1 and CDR2 sequences are LGHNA and YSLEER. The CDR3 runs 14 residues. CDR3 protein: CASSLDKGGNEQFL. In DNA form, the CDR3 reads TGCGCCAGTAGCCTGGACAAGGGGGGGAATGAGCAGTTCCTC.

With regard to this clonotype: One junction end does not reproduce the germline sequence, and a read error may be involved. The chain has TRBV5-6 and TRBJ2-1, with a weak D call TRBD1 (7 bases). The length of the CDR3 is 17 residues. Germline-derived CDR1 and CDR2 are SGHDT and YYEEEE. The CDR3 DNA follows: TGTGCCAGAAGCTCGAATCTACAGGGGCGGGGATACAATGAGCAGTTCTTC. Translation: CARSSNLQGRGYNEQFF.

The J gene is TRBJ1-2, the V gene TRBV11-1, with 8 nucleotides matching TRBD1. The length of the CDR3 is 15 residues. The germline gives CDR1 SGHAT, CDR2 FQDESV (reference sequence). DNA of the CDR3: TGTATCAGCAGCCGCGACAGGGGTGCGAACTATGGCTACACCTTC. It codes for CISSRDRGANYGYTF.

Concerning this clonotype itself: One end of the junction is discordant with germline, which a read error may explain. The chain is built from TRBV11-1 and TRBJ2-7; perhaps TRBD1 as D (5 bases). The CDR3 extends over 12 amino acids. Germline CDR1 is SGHAT and CDR2 is FQDESV (reference sequence). The CDR3 region has the DNA TGTGCCAGCGGCCCTGACAGCTACGACCAGTACTTC. As protein: CASGPDSYDQYF.

This clonotype was observed a single time. V usage is TRBV7-8 and J usage is TRBJ2-7; D is possibly TRBD2 (5 bases). CDR3 length equals 13 residues. CDR1 and CDR2 from the germline V gene are SGHVS and FQNEAQ. Trimming removed 3 bases at V and 13 bases at J, with 19 bases between. The CDR3 here is CASSFTSAYVQYF. CDR3 bases: TGTGCCAGCAGCTTTACTAGTGCCTACGTGCAATACTTC.

This clonotype has only a few counts. A read error may produce the germline difference seen at one junction end. The genes are TRBV14 and TRBJ2-1, with D uncertain. The CDR3 totals 16 residues. Germline CDR1 and CDR2: SGHDN and FVKESK. The CDR3 region is CASSAVAGWVNDEQFF. DNA for the CDR3: TGTGCCAGCAGTGCCGTAGCAGGATGGGTAAACGATGAGCAATTCTTC.

On this clonotype: It is likely a read error, because the conserved phenylalanine at the end of the CDR3 is missing. The J gene is TRBJ2-7, the V gene TRBV7-8, with 13 bases lining up with TRBD2. The CDR3 has 18 amino acids. Trimming took 6 bases from V and 0 from J; bases not matched to a gene: 11. CDR1 SGHVS and CDR2 FQNEAQ come from the germline V gene. The CDR3 spells CASRPRTSGSMSSYEQYI. CDR3 sequence (DNA): TGTGCCAGCAGGCCTCGGACTAGCGGGAGTATGAGCTCCTACGAGCAGTACATC.

This clonotype was counted at least ten times. The gene calls are TRBV7-2 and TRBJ1-2; D is possibly TRBD1 (6 bases). The V end lost 0 bases, the J end lost 4 bases, and 12 bases lay between the germline ends. Germline CDR1 is SGHTA and CDR2 is FQGNSA. This CDR3 spans 15 amino acids. The CDR3, as DNA: TGTGCCAGCAGCTTAGCTATGACGGGGGCCTATGGCTACACCTTC. Protein: CASSLAMTGAYGYTF.

This chain connects TRBV12-3 or TRBV12-4 to TRBJ1-6; D might be TRBD1 (6 bases). V was shortened by 9 bases and J by 11 bases, with 20 bases between the two germline ends. This CDR3 has 14 residues. CDR3 loop: CARSSGTRDPPLHF. The CDR3 coding sequence is TGTGCCAGGAGCTCCGGGACAAGGGATCCACCCCTCCACTTT.

A word on this clonotype: The missing conserved phenylalanine or tryptophan at the end of this CDR3 makes a read error likely. No DNA is shown, since the ends of the CDR3 on it are uncertain; the CDR3 is the one TCRdb lists. CDR3 protein: CASSQDLMGGPALETQYS. The chain combines TRBV4-2 with TRBJ2-5; TRBD2, as called in the table, went unchecked against the DNA. The CDR3 extends over 18 residues, inclusive of both ends. Germline values: CDR1 LGHNA, CDR2 YNFKEQ.

Remarks on this clonotype: The CDR3 end shows no conserved phenylalanine or tryptophan, and so a read error is likely. This chain connects TRBV29-1 to TRBJ2-3; tentatively, D is TRBD1 (5 bases). The germline CDR1 and CDR2 sequences are SQVTM and ANQGSEA. The CDR3 is 12 amino acids. V was cut by 4 bases and J by 8 bases, with 13 bases left in between. The CDR3 reads CSVGAEGATQYS. DNA of the CDR3: TGCAGCGTTGGTGCCGAAGGGGCTACGCAGTATTCT.

Concerning this clonotype itself: A read error may produce the germline difference seen at one junction end. The chain recombines TRBV30 with TRBJ2-2; TRBD2 might be the D (5 bases). Germline CDR1 is GTSNPN and CDR2 is SVGIG (reference sequence). This CDR3 is 11 amino acids long. CDR3: CAWGLAGELLF. The CDR3 region has the DNA TGTGCCTGGGGGTTGGCGGGTGAGCTGCTTTTT.

In its sample, this clonotype was seen many times. The junction departs from the called germline gene at one end, perhaps through a read error. This sequence joins TRBV5-4 and TRBJ2-1; TRBD2 agrees at 13 bases. Germline assignment: CDR1 SGHNT and CDR2 YYREEE (reference sequence). The CDR3 contains 17 residues. The CDR3 DNA is TGTGCCAGCAGCCTCGCGACTAGCGGGAGGCTCTACAATGAGCAGCTCTTC. Translation gives CASSLATSGRLYNEQLF.

About this clonotype itself: It is likely a read error, because the conserved phenylalanine at the end of the CDR3 is missing. The chain is built from TRBV5-4 and TRBJ2-7, with 8 bases lining up with TRBD2. With V trimmed by 9 bases and J by 4 bases, 18 bases remained unmatched. CDR1 is SGHNT and CDR2 is YYREEE in the germline V gene (reference sequence). The length of the CDR3 is 16 residues. CDR3 coding DNA: TGTGCCAACAGGTTGGACTTAACGGGAGGGCCTTACGAGCAGTACTCC. This translates into CANRLDLTGGPYEQYS.

This clonotype was seen once. The CDR3 carries no conserved terminal phenylalanine or tryptophan, so it likely arises from a read error. This chain joins TRBV29-1 and TRBJ2-7, with 7 positions matching TRBD2. Germline CDR1 and CDR2: SQVTM and ANQGSEA. The CDR3 is made up of 13 amino acids. The CDR3 here is CRVQSRGGREQYS. Here the CDR3 DNA reads TGCAGAGTTCAATCGAGGGGAGGGCGCGAGCAGTACTCC.